This TCR beta chain is drawn from a study of blood T cell repertoires in COVID-19. Methods used by the authors: Nucleated cell counts were estimated from reference gene primer amplification. Repertoires were generated with immunoSEQ multiplex PCR, while TCRdb's copy carries only in-frame clones and drops some. V and J calls and clone size are given by that table; D and trimming were obtained from the DNA. The repertoire includes roughly 500,000 clones, 80% to 90% of them detected once, and 0.7% to 1% sits in the top ten. Followed longitudinally, the Seattle patients had been enrolled during active infection. This CDR3 contains 11 residues. The germline V and J ends were trimmed by 5 bases and 8 bases, with 9 bases remaining between them. CDR1 DFQATT and CDR2 SNEGSKA come from the germline V gene (reference sequence).

The sequenced material came from peripheral blood. This rearrangement joins TRBV20-1 to TRBJ2-2; tentatively, D is TRBD2 (5 bases). The origin of this receptor is a man aged 18 to 29 with COVID-19, enrolled during active disease. CDR3 nucleotide sequence: TGCAGTGCTCCACTAGGGGGGGAGCTGTTTTTT. Protein: CSAPLGGELFF.